A selection of T cell receptor beta chains follows, all from one sample in a study of early T cells in non-severe SARS-CoV-2 infection. Each CDR3 protein is one row after TCRdb ran MiXCR on the 5' RACE reads. The sample shows about 80,000 distinct CDR3 sequences, approximately 9.1% of them seen only once. Sample: whole blood. Every receptor here comes from an adult who was a healthcare worker with PCR-confirmed SARS-CoV-2 infection or an uninfected control (not recorded which). Both conserved end residues are part of each CDR3. The order of the fields is V gene, clone size, D gene, J gene, CDR3 protein, CDR3 DNA. The D gene is left open where the match is weak. Expanded clones are given a class, and other clones once, few, many or no size at all.

TRBV28	few	TRBD1	TRBJ2-2	CASSKGAWGTGELFF	TGTGCCAGCAGTAAGGGGGCATGGGGCACCGGGGAGCTGTTTTTT
TRBV6-2/TRBV6-3	-	-	TRBJ2-1	CASSPVRLKGGRSYNEQFF	TGTGCCAGCAGCCCGGTAAGGTTAAAAGGAGGCCGCTCCTACAATGAGCAGTTCTTC
TRBV4-2	-	-	TRBJ1-2	CASSQTLPRQGLTYGYTF	TGTGCCAGCAGCCAAACCCTGCCGCGGCAGGGGCTAACTTATGGCTACACCTTC
TRBV27	few	-	TRBJ2-5	CASRGDPPGETQYF	TGTGCCAGCAGAGGAGATCCCCCCGGAGAGACCCAGTACTTC
TRBV7-9	-	TRBD1	TRBJ1-2	CASSLGQVDGYTF	TGTGCCAGCAGCCTTGGACAGGTCGATGGCTACACCTTC
TRBV2	many	TRBD2	TRBJ2-1	CASGTSGTYNEQFF	TGTGCCAGCGGAACTAGCGGGACGTACAATGAGCAGTTCTTC
TRBV10-3	few	-	TRBJ2-2	CAISASPKNTGELFF	TGTGCCATCAGCGCCTCACCGAAAAACACCGGGGAGCTGTTTTTT
TRBV18	-	TRBD1	TRBJ1-4	CASSPPTGTATNEKLFF	TGTGCCAGCTCACCACCAACCGGGACAGCAACTAATGAAAAACTGTTTTTT
TRBV18	few	-	TRBJ2-1	CASSPGGGAYNEQFF	TGTGCCAGCTCACCGGGCGGGGGCGCGTACAATGAGCAGTTCTTC
TRBV18	many	TRBD2	TRBJ2-7	CASSRGREDRPEQYF	TGTGCCAGCTCACGGGGGAGGGAAGATAGGCCCGAGCAGTACTTC
TRBV29-1	many	-	TRBJ2-1	CSVLLGVEQFF	TGCAGCGTTTTACTAGGGGTTGAGCAGTTCTTC
TRBV28	many	-	TRBJ2-3	CASRPPTADRSDTQYF	TGTGCCAGCAGGCCCCCCACCGCCGACAGGTCAGATACGCAGTATTTT
TRBV27	few	-	TRBJ2-1	CASRYRAYNEQFF	TGTGCCAGCAGATACAGGGCCTACAATGAGCAGTTCTTC
TRBV27	many	-	TRBJ1-5	CASSPRNRAQPQHF	TGTGCCAGCAGTCCACGGAATCGGGCTCAGCCCCAGCATTTT
TRBV10-3	few	-	TRBJ2-1	CAISEPILDEQFF	TGTGCCATCAGTGAGCCTATATTGGATGAGCAGTTCTTC
TRBV20-1	many	-	TRBJ2-4	CSAVNLAKNIQYF	TGCAGTGCGGTAAACTTAGCCAAAAACATTCAGTACTTC
TRBV7-8	many	TRBD1	TRBJ1-2	CASSSDRGWGYTF	TGTGCCAGCAGCTCAGACAGGGGATGGGGCTACACCTTC
TRBV7-8	few	-	TRBJ2-4	CASSLDRSKNIQYF	TGTGCCAGCAGCTTAGACAGATCCAAAAACATTCAGTACTTC
TRBV27	many	TRBD2	TRBJ2-7	CASSPTSGRSGVYEQYF	TGTGCCAGCAGTCCTACTAGCGGGAGGTCTGGGGTCTACGAGCAGTACTTC
TRBV11-1	many	-	TRBJ2-7	CASSRRRPPYEQYF	TGTGCCAGCAGCCGGCGACGGCCACCCTACGAGCAGTACTTC
TRBV28	many	-	TRBJ1-3	CASSFGGTGNTIYF	TGTGCCAGCAGTTTCGGGGGTACTGGAAACACCATATATTTT
TRBV20-1	-	TRBD2	TRBJ2-5	CSAGLAGAPSRETQYF	TGCAGTGCTGGACTAGCGGGAGCCCCTAGCAGGGAGACCCAGTACTTC
TRBV9	-	-	TRBJ1-6	CASSPSPGGDSPLHF	TGTGCCAGCAGCCCTTCCCCAGGCGGGGATTCACCCCTCCACTTT
TRBV28	many	-	TRBJ1-5	CASSLSTVLGGINQPQHF	TGTGCCAGCAGTTTATCCACGGTCTTGGGGGGTATCAATCAGCCCCAGCATTTT
TRBV10-3	many	TRBD2	TRBJ2-5	CAIGREGKTQYF	TGTGCCATCGGGCGGGAGGGAAAGACCCAGTACTTC
TRBV9	-	TRBD2	TRBJ2-3	CASSGTSGSDTQYF	TGTGCCAGCAGCGGGACTAGCGGGAGTGATACGCAGTATTTT
TRBV27	-	TRBD1	TRBJ1-3	CASSPQTGVNTIYF	TGTGCCAGCAGTCCGCAGACAGGGGTAAACACCATATATTTT
TRBV7-9	once	-	TRBJ2-7	CASSRWSLARTYEQYF	TGTGCCAGCAGTCGTTGGAGCCTAGCGAGGACCTACGAGCAGTACTTC
TRBV27	few	-	TRBJ1-4	CASSSAGWTTNEKLFF	TGTGCCAGCAGTTCCGCGGGGTGGACAACTAATGAAAAACTGTTTTTT
TRBV6-2/TRBV6-3	few	-	TRBJ2-3	CASSYSGTPYTQYF	TGTGCCAGCAGTTACTCGGGCACTCCCTATACGCAGTATTTT
TRBV28	-	-	TRBJ1-2	CASFTRDYGYTF	TGTGCCAGCTTTACACGGGACTATGGCTACACCTTC
TRBV29-1	-	-	TRBJ1-1	CSVDGQLNTEAFF	TGCAGCGTTGACGGCCAGCTGAACACTGAAGCTTTCTTT
TRBV28	many	-	TRBJ2-1	CASSLGTREQFF	TGTGCCAGCAGTTTAGGTACTAGGGAGCAGTTCTTC
TRBV6-5	many	-	TRBJ1-2	CASSRGTNYGYTF	TGTGCCAGCAGTCGGGGGACTAACTATGGCTACACCTTC
TRBV7-8	many	TRBD2	TRBJ2-1	CASSLVRREGPEQFF	TGTGCCAGCAGCTTAGTCCGGCGGGAGGGCCCTGAGCAGTTCTTC
TRBV5-1	-	TRBD1	TRBJ1-3	CASSLNGQGINTIYF	TGCGCCAGCAGCTTGAACGGACAGGGGATAAACACCATATATTTT
TRBV9	few	TRBD2	TRBJ2-1	CASSVASGNHEQFF	TGTGCCAGCAGCGTAGCTAGCGGGAACCATGAGCAGTTCTTC
TRBV28	-	-	TRBJ2-7	CASSSLPRHEQYF	TGTGCCAGCAGTTCCCTCCCCCGTCACGAGCAGTACTTC
TRBV7-8	many	-	TRBJ2-5	CASSFRGSETQYF	TGTGCCAGCAGCTTCAGGGGTTCCGAGACCCAGTACTTC
TRBV3-1	many	TRBD2	TRBJ2-1	CASSRGTSGSPGEQFF	TGTGCCAGCAGCCGCGGGACTAGCGGGAGTCCTGGTGAGCAGTTCTTC